The rows below give T cell receptor beta chains drawn from one sample of a study of T cell responses to AZD1222 COVID-19 vaccine. The repertoire was sequenced with immunoSEQ multiplex PCR; TCRdb's copy has only in-frame clones and lacks some. This sample yields approximately 190,000 clones, of which roughly 88% are seen a single time; approximately 0.97% belongs to the top ten. This sample comprised peripheral blood, obtained on day 0 of AZD1222 vaccination. All receptors come from an adult in good health. CDR3s include the opening cysteine and the closing phenylalanine or tryptophan. The D gene is left open where the match is weak. Clone size is shown for a subset of rows, as once, few, many or a class of expanded clone.

V gene,D gene,J gene,clone size,CDR3 protein,CDR3 DNA
TRBV5-5,TRBD1,TRBJ2-6,.,CASRPTVGQGASGANVLTF,TGTGCCAGCAGGCCAACAGTGGGACAGGGGGCGTCTGGGGCCAACGTCCTGACTTTC
TRBV7-9,.,TRBJ1-2,.,CASSDQGSPVRGYTF,TGTGCCAGCAGCGATCAGGGTTCCCCCGTACGTGGCTACACCTTC
TRBV4-3,.,TRBJ1-2,.,CASSQDQAMAGYGYTF,TGCGCCAGCAGCCAAGATCAGGCGATGGCGGGATATGGCTACACCTTC
TRBV29-1,TRBD2,TRBJ2-1,few,CSVGLAGHYNEQFF,TGCAGCGTTGGGCTAGCGGGACATTACAATGAGCAGTTCTTC
TRBV27,.,TRBJ1-1,.,CASSLQGPTEAFF,TGTGCCAGCAGTTTACAGGGACCCACTGAAGCTTTCTTT
TRBV12-1,.,TRBJ2-2,.,CASRLRGGMANTGELFF,TGTGCCAGCAGACTAAGAGGGGGCATGGCGAACACCGGGGAGCTGTTTTTT
TRBV27,.,TRBJ1-4,.,CASGNEKLFF,TGTGCCAGCGGTAATGAAAAACTGTTTTTT
TRBV9,.,TRBJ1-1,.,CASSTSGLVNTEAFF,TGTGCCAGCAGCACCTCGGGCCTAGTGAACACTGAAGCTTTCTTT
TRBV11-2,.,TRBJ2-1,.,CASSGLRQIYNEQFF,TGTGCCAGCAGCGGACTTAGGCAGATCTACAATGAGCAGTTCTTC
TRBV4-1,.,TRBJ2-5,once,CASSKRPALQETQYF,TGCGCCAGCAGCAAACGGCCAGCGCTGCAAGAGACCCAGTACTTC
TRBV28,TRBD1,TRBJ1-3,once,CASSPTGRGDGGNTIYF,TGTGCCAGCAGTCCAACCGGCAGGGGGGATGGAGGAAACACCATATATTTT
TRBV27,TRBD1,TRBJ1-4,.,CASSRQGAPTNEKLFF,TGTGCCAGCAGTCGACAGGGAGCGCCTACTAATGAAAAACTGTTTTTT
TRBV6-2/TRBV6-3,TRBD1,TRBJ1-6,.,CASSYNPDRGNLYNSPLHF,TGTGCCAGCAGTTACAACCCGGACAGGGGGAACTTATATAATTCACCCCTCCACTTT
TRBV2,TRBD1,TRBJ2-7,.,CASRRTGTIYEQYF,TGTGCCAGCAGACGGACAGGCACTATCTACGAGCAGTACTTC
TRBV3-1/TRBV3-2,TRBD2,TRBJ2-1,.,CASSQPSGGSYNEQFF,TGTGCCAGCAGCCAACCTAGCGGGGGTTCCTACAATGAGCAGTTCTTC
TRBV29-1,.,TRBJ2-1,.,CSVESSTGSSYNEQFF,TGCAGCGTTGAGTCTAGCACGGGAAGCTCCTACAATGAGCAGTTCTTC
TRBV11-3,.,TRBJ1-6,.,CASSLGVNSPLHF,TGTGCCAGCAGCTTAGGGGTTAATTCACCCCTCCACTTT
TRBV19,.,TRBJ1-5,.,CASSQRATSNQPQHF,TGTGCCAGTAGTCAAAGGGCGACGAGCAATCAGCCCCAGCATTTT
TRBV4-1,.,TRBJ1-2,.,CASSQVGYGYTF,TGCGCCAGCAGCCAAGTGGGATATGGCTACACCTTC
TRBV10-3,.,TRBJ2-3,.,CAISESTQGAHTQYF,TGTGCCATCAGTGAGTCAACACAGGGAGCCCATACGCAGTATTTT
TRBV7-7,.,TRBJ2-1,.,CASSLTGVSLNEQFF,TGTGCCAGCAGCTTAACGGGAGTGTCCCTCAATGAGCAGTTCTTC
TRBV6-5,TRBD1,TRBJ2-7,.,CASHIRGPQYF,TGTGCCAGCCACATCAGGGGGCCTCAGTACTTC
TRBV5-1,TRBD1,TRBJ2-4,.,CASSLQGVTTNIQYF,TGCGCCAGCAGCTTACAGGGGGTAACCACAAACATTCAGTACTTC
TRBV28,.,TRBJ2-2,.,CASSLDPGQAGELFF,TGTGCCAGCAGTTTGGACCCCGGCCAGGCCGGGGAGCTGTTTTTT
TRBV7-2,.,TRBJ2-7,.,CASSHPMAGEQYF,TGTGCCAGCAGCCATCCCATGGCGGGCGAGCAGTACTTC
TRBV6-1,.,TRBJ1-2,.,CASSEQLVGALSYTF,TGTGCCAGCAGTGAACAACTTGTGGGAGCCCTAAGCTACACCTTC
TRBV9,.,TRBJ2-3,.,CASSSRVQGPDRNTDTQYF,TGTGCCAGCAGCTCCAGGGTACAGGGACCCGACAGGAACACAGATACGCAGTATTTT
TRBV5-1,TRBD1,TRBJ2-7,.,CASSLSQGITYEQYF,TGCGCCAGCAGCCTCTCACAGGGGATCACCTACGAGCAGTACTTC
TRBV27,.,TRBJ1-5,.,CASSSLTAGGQPQHF,TGTGCCAGCAGCTCCCTAACTGCGGGGGGACAGCCCCAGCATTTT
TRBV4-3,TRBD2,TRBJ2-3,.,CASSQELAGVGTDTQYF,TGCGCCAGCAGCCAAGAGCTAGCGGGGGTCGGCACAGATACGCAGTATTTT
TRBV19,.,TRBJ1-2,.,CAARWGAANYGYTF,TGTGCCGCCCGTTGGGGGGCTGCTAACTATGGCTACACCTTC
TRBV10-1,TRBD1,TRBJ1-2,.,CASRRQLGQGARANYGYTF,TGCGCCAGCAGGAGACAACTTGGACAGGGGGCCCGAGCTAACTATGGCTACACCTTC
TRBV15,.,TRBJ1-4,.,CATSRDLGNSNEKLFF,TGTGCCACCAGCAGAGATCTGGGGAATTCTAATGAAAAACTGTTTTTT
TRBV7-2,TRBD1,TRBJ2-1,few,CASSLVGTGTYNEQFF,TGTGCCAGCAGCTTAGTAGGGACAGGTACCTACAATGAGCAGTTCTTC
TRBV11-2,TRBD2,TRBJ2-1,.,CASSPAAGARDEQFF,TGTGCCAGCAGCCCCGCAGCGGGGGCCCGAGATGAGCAGTTCTTC
TRBV3-1/TRBV3-2,.,TRBJ2-1,once,CASSQDWDNEQFF,TGTGCCAGCAGCCAAGATTGGGACAATGAGCAGTTCTTC
TRBV19,.,TRBJ2-7,.,CAIEGDYEQYF,TGTGCCATAGAGGGAGACTACGAGCAGTACTTC
TRBV6-5,.,TRBJ1-2,.,CASSERQARGYGYTF,TGTGCCAGCAGCGAGCGACAGGCCAGGGGCTATGGCTACACCTTC
TRBV5-1,.,TRBJ2-2,.,CASDEQGLNTGELFF,TGCGCCAGCGACGAACAAGGCCTGAACACCGGGGAGCTGTTTTTT
TRBV7-2,.,TRBJ2-1,once,CASSSNTGSYNEQFF,TGTGCCAGCAGCTCGAACACGGGCTCCTACAATGAGCAGTTCTTC
TRBV27,.,TRBJ1-6,few,CASRRQASYNSPLHF,TGTGCCAGCAGACGACAGGCAAGTTATAATTCACCCCTCCACTTT
TRBV12-3/TRBV12-4,.,TRBJ1-2,.,CASRKGLNYGYTF,TGTGCCAGCAGGAAGGGTTTGAACTATGGCTACACCTTC